Below are 23 T cell receptor beta chains sequenced from a single sample in a study of cytomegalovirus exposure and HLA in healthy donors. The PCR contained 60 Vbeta and 13 Jbeta primers. The data were produced by immunoSEQ multiplex PCR, yet TCRdb's version contains in-frame clones alone and is incomplete. This sample carries around 200,000 clones, 75% to 90% of them seen once, and the ten largest clones take approximately 1%. The specimen was PBMCs. The receptors were gathered from a young woman in good health and CMV-seronegative.

The CDR3 protein is CASSHINTEAFF. CDR3 sequence (DNA): TGTGCCAGTAGTCACATTAACACTGAAGCTTTCTTT. The chain has TRBV19 and TRBJ1-1; D is ambiguous. With 5 bases removed from V and 2 bases from J, the gap between germline ends came to 6 bases. CDR3 length: 12 residues. The germline gives CDR1 LNHDA, CDR2 SQIVND (reference sequence).

This clone was picked up one time. The CDR3 DNA is TGTGCCAGCAGCTTAGGGTCTAGCAGTCCCTACGAGCAGTACTTC. Translation: CASSLGSSSPYEQYF. The chain joins TRBV7-6 to TRBJ2-7; D is perhaps TRBD2 (5 bases). V gave up 1 base and J gave up 2 bases, with 12 bases separating them. The CDR3 consists of 15 residues. Germline V CDR1 and CDR2: SGHVS, FNYEAQ.

This chain connects TRBV4-1 to TRBJ2-3; D is undetermined. CDR1 is MGHRA and CDR2 is YSYEKL in the germline V gene. The V and J ends lost 1 base and 5 bases respectively, with 10 bases between them. The CDR3 is 14 residues long. The CDR3 nucleotides are TGCGCCAGCAGCCAAGCCCCAGGCAGAGATACGCAGTATTTT. This encodes CASSQAPGRDTQYF.

V usage is TRBV18 and J usage is TRBJ1-2; D is undetermined. The CDR3 sequence is 13 residues long. Trimming shortened V by 2 bases and J by 4 bases, and 8 bases separated the two germline ends. Germline values: CDR1 KGHSH, CDR2 LQKENI. The CDR3 here is CASSPNNGYGYTF. The CDR3 region has the DNA TGTGCCAGCTCACCAAACAATGGCTATGGCTACACCTTC.

The V call is TRBV11-3, the J call TRBJ1-1; 7 nucleotides match TRBD1. There are 18 residues in the CDR3. V shed 5 bases and J 3 bases; nucleotides not matched to a gene: 18. Germline values: CDR1 SGHNT, CDR2 YENEEA. The CDR3 DNA reads TGTGCCAGCAGCCCAGTAGGGGGCGGCGGGGGGGCGGACACTGAAGCTTTCTTT. It encodes CASSPVGGGGGADTEAFF.

V and J are TRBV15 and TRBJ2-1, with 7 nucleotides matching TRBD2. Per the germline V gene, CDR1 is LNHNV and CDR2 is YYDKDF (reference sequence). J lost 3 bases, V lost 3 bases, and 5 bases had no gene match. The CDR3 is made up of 15 amino acids. CDR3 protein: CATSSRGTNYNEQFF. The CDR3, as DNA: TGTGCCACCAGCAGCCGCGGGACTAACTACAATGAGCAGTTCTTC.

The chain employs TRBV11-3 and TRBJ2-5, with TRBD1 as a possible D gene (5 bases). This CDR3 has 17 amino acids. The V gene lost 1 base and the J gene lost 3 bases, with 18 bases spanning the gap. CDR1 and CDR2 (germline): SGHNT, YENEEA. The CDR3 DNA follows: TGTGCCAGCAGCTTAGGGAGTTGGGGCGGATCGAAAGAGACCCAGTACTTC. It yields the protein CASSLGSWGGSKETQYF. Variable domain in full (rest from reference TRBV11-3 and TRBJ2-5): EAGVVQSPRYKIIEKKQPVAFWCNPISGHNTLYWYLQNLGQGPELLIRYENEEAVDDSQLPKDRFSAERLKGVDSTLKIQPAELGDSAVYLCASSLGSWGGSKETQYFGPGTRLLVL.

The gene calls are TRBV2 and TRBJ1-1; 7 positions match TRBD1. The CDR3 extends over 15 amino acids. Germline V CDR1 and CDR2: SNHLY, FYNNEI. The V segment lost 3 bases and the J segment 3 bases; nucleotides outside the gene matches: 7. In nucleotides, the CDR3 is TGTGCCAGCAGTGAGCAGGGGGAAGGGTACACTGAAGCTTTCTTT. This sequence encodes CASSEQGEGYTEAFF.

V gene TRBV7-8 combines with J gene TRBJ1-4; D is unresolved. Looked up from germline, CDR1 is SGHVS and CDR2 is FQNEAQ. The V end lost 2 bases, the J end lost 2 bases, and 9 bases lay between the germline ends. The CDR3 totals 15 residues. The CDR3 reads CASSLNGRTNEKLFF. Written as DNA, the CDR3 is TGTGCCAGCAGCTTAAACGGGAGGACTAATGAAAAACTGTTTTTT.

This sequence joins TRBV29-1 and TRBJ2-1; TRBD1 matches at 9 bases. This CDR3 is 14 amino acids long. The V and J ends lost 5 bases and 6 bases, in that order; junction bases with no gene match: 8. Per the germline V gene, CDR1 is SQVTM and CDR2 is ANQGSEA. Written as DNA, the CDR3 is TGCAGCGTTAAGGACAGGGGCTATCGCAATGAGCAGTTCTTC. Translated: CSVKDRGYRNEQFF.

The chain combines TRBV7-9 with TRBJ2-1; D is possibly TRBD1 (7 bases). In germline, CDR1 is SEHNR, CDR2 FQNEAQ (reference sequence). This CDR3 contains 14 residues. Trimming took 8 bases from V and 3 from J, leaving 14 bases between them. The DNA for the CDR3 is TGTGCCAGCCATCAGGGGGGTCACTACAATGAGCAGTTCTTC. Its translation is CASHQGGHYNEQFF.

This chain uses TRBV6-5 with TRBJ2-2; D possibly corresponds to TRBD2 (6 bases). The CDR3 consists of 15 residues. The germline CDR1 and CDR2 sequences are MNHEY and SVGAGI. The V end lost 2 bases, the J end lost 0 bases, and 7 bases lay between the germline ends. The CDR3, as DNA: TGTGCCAGCAGTTACCTAGCGTCGAACACCGGGGAGCTGTTTTTT. Translated: CASSYLASNTGELFF.

The chain couples TRBV25-1 to TRBJ2-5, with TRBD2 identical over 9 bases. Matching the DNA end better, TRBJ2-7 makes the J call doubtful. CDR1 MGHDK and CDR2 SYGVNS come from the germline V gene. The CDR3 has 16 residues. CDR3 coding DNA: TGTGCCAGCAGTGAATCCGTGCTAGCGGGATACGCCGAGCAGTACTTC. It is translated as CASSESVLAGYAEQYF.

The V call is TRBV2, the J call TRBJ1-2; D uncertain. CDR3 size: 15 residues. Germline V lookup: CDR1 SNHLY, CDR2 FYNNEI. Trimming stripped 3 bases from V and 4 bases from J, with 15 bases between. This CDR3 reads CASSDVSGDFYGYTF. In nucleotides, the CDR3 is TGTGCCAGCAGTGACGTCTCCGGGGATTTCTATGGCTACACCTTC.

This clone was recorded once. V is TRBV10-2 and J is TRBJ2-1, with a possible D match to TRBD2 (6 bases). CDR1 WSHSY and CDR2 SAAADI come from the germline V gene. CDR3 size: 12 residues. V lost 6 bases, J lost 8 bases, and 11 bases lay in between. The CDR3 region is CASRPGLYEQFF. The DNA for the CDR3 is TGCGCCAGCAGGCCGGGACTTTATGAGCAGTTCTTC.

The chain combines TRBV20-1 with TRBJ1-2; D remains unclear. CDR1 DFQATT and CDR2 SNEGSKA come from the germline V gene (reference sequence). The CDR3 is 11 amino acids. The germline V and J ends were trimmed by 6 bases and 8 bases, with 13 bases remaining between them. The CDR3 sequence: CSATAFPGYTF. CDR3 bases: TGCAGTGCCACAGCTTTTCCGGGCTACACCTTC.

The chain is built from TRBV19 and TRBJ2-1; TRBD2 aligns across 9 bases. CDR3 length: 15 residues. Germline-derived CDR1 and CDR2 are LNHDA and SQIVND (reference sequence). The J segment lost 4 bases and the V segment lost 6 bases, leaving 7 bases of the junction unmatched. The CDR3 DNA reads as TGTGCCAGTAGGAAGCGGGAGGTAATGTACAATGAGCAGTTCTTC. Its protein is CASRKREVMYNEQFF.

V gene TRBV7-9 combines with J gene TRBJ2-3; unclear D gene. CDR1 SEHNR and CDR2 FQNEAQ come from the germline V gene (reference sequence). V was pared by 0 bases and J by 0 bases, with 10 bases between. This CDR3 contains 16 residues. The CDR3 DNA reads as TGTGCCAGCAGCTTAGCGCCCCGCGGTAGCACAGATACGCAGTATTTT. Amino acids: CASSLAPRGSTDTQYF.

V and J are TRBV19 and TRBJ2-7; no reliable D call. Between the trimmed V and J ends, which lost 5 bases and 3 bases, there was a span of 8 bases. CDR3 length: 12 amino acids. Germline CDR1 is LNHDA and CDR2 is SQIVND (reference sequence). CDR3 amino acids: CASSFSSYEQYF. CDR3 coding DNA: TGTGCCAGTAGTTTCTCTAGCTACGAGCAGTACTTC.

The rearrangement joins TRBV19 to TRBJ2-7, with TRBD1 identical over 9 bases. Germline V gene sequence: CDR1 LNHDA, CDR2 SQIVND (reference sequence). CDR3 size: 14 residues. Trimming cost V 6 bases and J 4 bases; bases outside gene matches: 7. The CDR3 loop reads CASRRRDREYEQYF. Here the CDR3 DNA reads TGTGCCAGTAGGAGGAGGGACAGGGAATACGAGCAGTACTTC.

This sequence joins TRBV11-2 and TRBJ2-1, with 8 bases identical to TRBD2. The CDR3 totals 14 residues. J gave up 5 bases and V 5 bases, and 5 bases lay outside the gene matches. Germline V gene data show CDR1 as SGHAT and CDR2 as FQNNGV. CDR3 loop: CASSTNSGNNEQFF. CDR3 nucleotides: TGTGCCAGCAGCACCAATAGCGGGAACAATGAGCAGTTCTTC.

CDR3 bases: TGTGCCAGCAGCATTGACAGGGGGCGCCCTGAAAAACTGTTTTTT. Its translation: CASSIDRGRPEKLFF. The chain employs TRBV5-5 and TRBJ1-4; 10 nucleotides line up with TRBD1. V lost 4 bases, J lost 7 bases, and 7 bases stayed unmatched. The CDR3 length is 15 residues. CDR1 is SGHKS, CDR2 YYEKEE, per germline (reference sequence). The complete variable domain, with remaining parts taken from reference TRBV5-5 and TRBJ1-4, reads DAGVTQSPTHLIKTRGQQVTLRCSPISGHKSVSWYQQVLGQGPQFIFQYYEKEERGRGNFPDRFSARQFPNYSSELNVNALLLGDSALYLCASSIDRGRPEKLFFGSGTQLSVL.

V and J are TRBV25-1 and TRBJ1-2, with 7 positions matching TRBD1. Germline V gene data show CDR1 as MGHDK and CDR2 as SYGVNS. The trim removed 3 bases at V and 5 bases at J, leaving 6 bases unmatched. The CDR3 runs to 14 residues. The CDR3 spells CASSDGTVDYGYTF. In DNA, the CDR3 is TGTGCCAGCAGTGACGGGACAGTCGATTATGGCTACACCTTC.